Sequencing of this T cell receptor beta chain was carried out in a study of blood T cell repertoires in COVID-19. The wider study: Samples of COVID-19 (acute and convalescent) were obtained from the United States, Italy and Spain. T cells, B-cell-depleted T cells, or PBMCs provided the cDNA or gDNA that served as material.

Original processing notes: Reference gene primer amplification gave nucleated cell count estimates. Here immunoSEQ multiplex PCR was the method, and the copy in TCRdb shows in-frame clones only, minus some. Clonal size and the V and J genes are those of that table, whereas D and trimming came from the DNA. The sample has a few hundred thousand clones, roughly nine tenths seen once; the top ten hold roughly 2%. This clone was seen a handful of times. V lost 6 bases, J lost 5 bases, and 11 bases lay in between. The CDR3 loop spans 13 amino acids. Germline V gives CDR1 LNHNV, CDR2 YYDKDF (reference sequence).

The chain joins TRBV15 to TRBJ1-5; D perhaps matches TRBD1 (6 bases). Sequences were obtained from peripheral blood. This clonotype was obtained from a woman aged 50 to 60 with acute or convalescent COVID-19. CDR3 region: CATRRGGDQPQHF. CDR3 sequence (DNA): TGTGCCACCAGGAGGGGGGGGGATCAGCCCCAGCATTTT.